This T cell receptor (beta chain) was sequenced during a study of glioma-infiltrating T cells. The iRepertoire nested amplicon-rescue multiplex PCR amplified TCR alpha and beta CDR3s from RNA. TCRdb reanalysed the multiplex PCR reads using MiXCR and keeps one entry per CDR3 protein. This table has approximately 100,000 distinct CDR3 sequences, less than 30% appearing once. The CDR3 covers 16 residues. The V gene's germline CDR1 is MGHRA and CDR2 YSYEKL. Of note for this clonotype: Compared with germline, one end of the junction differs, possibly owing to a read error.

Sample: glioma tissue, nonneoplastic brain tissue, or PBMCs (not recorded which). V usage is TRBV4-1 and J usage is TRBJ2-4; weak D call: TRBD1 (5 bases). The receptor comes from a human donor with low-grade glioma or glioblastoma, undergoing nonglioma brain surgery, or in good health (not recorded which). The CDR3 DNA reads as TGTGCCAGCAGAGTTCGACTGGGGCGCGGCAAAAACATTCAGTACTTC. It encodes CASRVRLGRGKNIQYF.